Listed below are T cell receptor beta chains from one sample, sequenced in a study of early T cells in non-severe SARS-CoV-2 infection. TCRdb used MiXCR to reprocess the 5' RACE reads, holding one entry per CDR3 protein. The profile shows approximately 81,000 distinct CDR3 sequences, roughly 6% of them singletons. The sample was whole blood. Every receptor here comes from an adult who was a healthcare worker with PCR-confirmed SARS-CoV-2 infection or an uninfected control (not recorded which). The CDR3 runs from the conserved cysteine through the conserved F or W. D genes are given only for firm matches. Clone size is shown for a subset of rows, as once, few, many or a class of expanded clone.

CDR3 length	V gene	D gene	clone size	J gene	CDR3 DNA	CDR3 protein
16	TRBV14	NA	NA	TRBJ2-5	TGTGCCAGCAGCCAAGGAGGTATTGGGACCACCAGGACCCAGTACTTC	CASSQGGIGTTRTQYF
14	TRBV7-2	NA	few	TRBJ2-7	TGTGCCAGCAGCCCCCGACAGGTTCCCACCGAGCAGTACTTC	CASSPRQVPTEQYF
13	TRBV20-1	TRBD2	many	TRBJ2-5	TGCAGTGCTAGAGGGCAAAATTGGGGACTAAGCTTATTC	CSARGQNWGLSLF
13	TRBV7-2	TRBD1	many	TRBJ2-1	TGTGCCAGCAGCTCACAGGGGAGCAATGAGCAGTTCTTC	CASSSQGSNEQFF
14	TRBV20-1	NA	few	TRBJ2-1	TGCAGTGCTTCAGGACAGAGCTCCTACAATGAGCAGTTCTTC	CSASGQSSYNEQFF
15	TRBV27	NA	NA	TRBJ1-4	TGTGCCAGCAGTTTAAGCAGGGCAACTAATGAAAAACTGTTTTTT	CASSLSRATNEKLFF
14	TRBV11-2	NA	NA	TRBJ2-7	TGTGCCAGCAGCTTTGGACTCAGGGGCTACGAGCAGTACTTC	CASSFGLRGYEQYF
16	TRBV5-1	TRBD2	few	TRBJ2-3	TGCGCCAGCAGCTTGAGTCCCCTAGCGGGCACAGATACGCAGTATTTT	CASSLSPLAGTDTQYF
13	TRBV20-1	TRBD1	many	TRBJ2-1	TGCAGTGCTAGACTCACAGGGGTTAATGAGCAGTTCTTC	CSARLTGVNEQFF
15	TRBV27	NA	many	TRBJ1-6	TGTGCCAGCAGTCCCCGACGGCTTGGAACCTCACCCCTCCACTTT	CASSPRRLGTSPLHF
12	TRBV29-1	NA	many	TRBJ2-1	TGCAGCGTCTCCCCCCTATATGGGGAGCAGTTCTTC	CSVSPLYGEQFF
14	TRBV28	NA	many	TRBJ2-6	TGTGCCAGCAGCCAGACAGCCGGGGCCAACGTCCTGACTTTC	CASSQTAGANVLTF
13	TRBV29-1	NA	many	TRBJ2-3	TGCAGCGGGGAGGACAGGCGCACAGATACGCAGTATTTT	CSGEDRRTDTQYF
15	TRBV18	NA	NA	TRBJ2-5	TGTGCCAGCTCACCATCGCTGTACAGCCAAGAGACCCAGTACTTC	CASSPSLYSQETQYF
13	TRBV12-3/TRBV12-4	TRBD2	many	TRBJ2-3	TGTGCCTGCAGCGGGGGGGCCACAGATACGCAGTATTTT	CACSGGATDTQYF
16	TRBV29-1	TRBD1	many	TRBJ1-4	TGCAGCGGATTAGGGACAGGGGCCGCTCCCGGTGAAAAACTGTTTTTT	CSGLGTGAAPGEKLFF
13	TRBV5-4	NA	many	TRBJ1-1	TGTGCCAGCAGCTTGAGGCCTCAGGGTGAAGCTTTCTTT	CASSLRPQGEAFF
14	TRBV5-1	TRBD1	few	TRBJ1-4	TGCGCCAGCAGCTTGGCCGGGACAGATGAAAAACTGTTTTTT	CASSLAGTDEKLFF
14	TRBV5-5	TRBD1	many	TRBJ2-7	TGTGCCAGCAGGGCTCGACAGGGATCGGACGAGCAGTACTTC	CASRARQGSDEQYF
15	TRBV18	TRBD2	few	TRBJ2-1	TGTGCCAGCTCACCAACGAGCGGGAGTCCCTATGAGCAGTTCTTC	CASSPTSGSPYEQFF
11	TRBV10-2	NA	many	TRBJ2-3	TGCGCCAGCAGTCGGGGGGATACGCAGTATTTT	CASSRGDTQYF
13	TRBV10-3	NA	few	TRBJ2-1	TGTGCCATCAGAAAACAGGAGAGCAATGAGCAGTTCTTC	CAIRKQESNEQFF
12	TRBV11-2	NA	many	TRBJ2-1	TGTGCCAGCAGCTTAGACCGGGCAGAGCAGTTCTTC	CASSLDRAEQFF
16	TRBV19	TRBD2	once	TRBJ2-5	TGTGCCAGTAGTATCCGATGGACTAGCGGGGAAGAGACCCAGTACTTC	CASSIRWTSGEETQYF
16	TRBV5-1	NA	few	TRBJ1-2	TGCGCCAGCAGCCCATTGGACGGAGTTGACCTTTATGGCTACACCTTC	CASSPLDGVDLYGYTF
16	TRBV9	NA	few	TRBJ1-1	TGTGCCAGCAGCGTAGTGCAGGAGCGGGGGAACACTGAAGCTTTCTTT	CASSVVQERGNTEAFF
16	TRBV29-1	TRBD1	many	TRBJ2-7	TGCAGCGTTAAGGACAGGGCCGGATTTAGCTCCTACGAGCAGTACTTC	CSVKDRAGFSSYEQYF
13	TRBV10-3	NA	many	TRBJ1-5	TGTGCCATAGCCCGACAGGACAATCAGCCCCAGCATTTT	CAIARQDNQPQHF
15	TRBV6-2/TRBV6-3	NA	many	TRBJ2-7	TGTGCCAGCAGTTACTCCTCCGGGACACAATACGAGCAGTACTTC	CASSYSSGTQYEQYF
15	TRBV20-1	TRBD1	many	TRBJ1-4	TGCAGTGCAACCAGCGGACAGGTTCCTAATGAAAAACTGTTTTTT	CSATSGQVPNEKLFF
14	TRBV12-3/TRBV12-4	NA	many	TRBJ2-3	TGTGCCAGCACTGTGGGGGTTGCCACAGATACGCAGTATTTT	CASTVGVATDTQYF
14	TRBV6-1	NA	many	TRBJ1-2	TGTGCCAGCAGTGAAGTGGGTTTCGCCTATGGCTACACCTTC	CASSEVGFAYGYTF
16	TRBV29-1	NA	many	TRBJ1-2	TGCAGCGTGGCCCGGGACAAGTTCAGACCTAACTATGGCTACACCTTC	CSVARDKFRPNYGYTF
15	TRBV6-1	NA	many	TRBJ2-2	TGTGCCAGCAGTGGCGGGACTCGCCGTTCAGGGGAGCTGTTTTTT	CASSGGTRRSGELFF
12	TRBV12-3/TRBV12-4	NA	NA	TRBJ2-7	TGTGCCAGCAGTTTTGTCCCCTACGAGCAGTACTTC	CASSFVPYEQYF
16	TRBV7-2	NA	many	TRBJ2-3	TGTGCCAGCAGCCGGGCCGGGACTAAGGGGGCAGATACGCAGTATTTT	CASSRAGTKGADTQYF
15	TRBV4-1	TRBD1	many	TRBJ2-7	TGCGCCAGCAGGTCCACCGGGACAGGAACCTACGAGCAGTACTTC	CASRSTGTGTYEQYF
18	TRBV7-9	TRBD2	NA	TRBJ2-1	TGTGCCAGCAGCTACAGGGATAGCGGGGAGGGGAAGTACAATGAGCAGTTCTTC	CASSYRDSGEGKYNEQFF
15	TRBV6-2/TRBV6-3	NA	many	TRBJ1-3	TGTGCCAGCAGTCGAGGGGAACGCTCTGGAAACACCATATATTTT	CASSRGERSGNTIYF
14	TRBV5-1	TRBD1	many	TRBJ1-2	TGCGCCAGCAGCGCCGCGGACAGGGGTTATGGCTACACCTTC	CASSAADRGYGYTF
14	TRBV7-9	NA	few	TRBJ1-2	TGTGCCAGCAGCTTTGGGACCGCTAACTATGGCTACACCTTC	CASSFGTANYGYTF
15	TRBV11-2	TRBD1	few	TRBJ2-7	TGTGCCAGCAGCTTAGCCGGGACAGGCTCCTACGAGCAGTACTTC	CASSLAGTGSYEQYF
14	TRBV3-1	NA	many	TRBJ1-6	TGTGCCAGCAGCCTTGGACAGCAAAATTCACCCCTCCACTTT	CASSLGQQNSPLHF
14	TRBV11-2	NA	NA	TRBJ1-1	TGTGCCAGCAGTCGACTCGGACCAAACACTGAAGCTTTCTTT	CASSRLGPNTEAFF
16	TRBV6-2/TRBV6-3	NA	many	TRBJ2-7	TGTGCCAGCAGACCCGAGGACCCTAGTCAGCCCTACGAGCAGTACTTC	CASRPEDPSQPYEQYF
15	TRBV20-1	NA	few	TRBJ2-3	TGCAGTGCTCCTGATGTGCGGGGACGCACAGATACGCAGTATTTT	CSAPDVRGRTDTQYF
18	TRBV6-1	TRBD1	many	TRBJ2-1	TGTGCCAGCAGTGAAATGGCCGCGGGACAGGGCCCCTACAATGAGCAGTTCTTC	CASSEMAAGQGPYNEQFF
13	TRBV5-1	NA	NA	TRBJ2-4	TGCGCCAGCAGCTTGGCTGGGGCGGACATTCAGTACTTC	CASSLAGADIQYF
14	TRBV20-1	TRBD2	many	TRBJ2-1	TGCAGTGCTGCTAGCGGGAGGTCCTACAATGAGCAGTTCTTC	CSAASGRSYNEQFF
15	TRBV19	TRBD1	many	TRBJ1-6	TGTGCCAGTAGTATCGGACAGGGTCAGAATTCACCCCTCCACTTT	CASSIGQGQNSPLHF
15	TRBV11-3	NA	few	TRBJ2-2	TGTGCCAGCAGCTTACTGTCAGGGAACACCGGGGAGCTGTTTTTT	CASSLLSGNTGELFF
14	TRBV11-2	TRBD2	many	TRBJ2-1	TGTGCCAGCAGCTTAGTCGGGGGAGGGGATGAGCAGTTCTTC	CASSLVGGGDEQFF
14	TRBV11-2	TRBD1	many	TRBJ2-2	TGTGCCAGCAGCCCGGGGACAGTTACCGGGGAGCTGTTTTTT	CASSPGTVTGELFF
14	TRBV2	TRBD1	few	TRBJ1-1	TGTGCCAGCAACCCGGACAGGGGAGACACTGAAGCTTTCTTT	CASNPDRGDTEAFF
14	TRBV19	NA	many	TRBJ2-5	TGTGCCAGTAGTACCCGGGACGCACAAGAGACCCAGTACTTC	CASSTRDAQETQYF